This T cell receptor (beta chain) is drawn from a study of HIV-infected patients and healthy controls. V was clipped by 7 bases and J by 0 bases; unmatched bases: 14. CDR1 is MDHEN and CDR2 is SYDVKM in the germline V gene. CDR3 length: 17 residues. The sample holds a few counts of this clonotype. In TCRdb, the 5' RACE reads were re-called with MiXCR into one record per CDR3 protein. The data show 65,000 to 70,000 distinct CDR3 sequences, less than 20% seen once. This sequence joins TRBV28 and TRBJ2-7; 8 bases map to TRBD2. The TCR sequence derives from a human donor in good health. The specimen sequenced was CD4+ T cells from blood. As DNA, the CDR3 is TGTGCCAGCAACCCCTCGGGACTAGGGGCGAGCTCCTACGAGCAGTACTTC. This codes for CASNPSGLGASSYEQYF.